This T cell receptor (beta chain) was documented in a study of monozygotic twins with inflammatory bowel disease (dated by TCRdb to between 2018 and 2021). Describing the broader study: The complete study included about 30 monozygotic twin pairs: 19 IBD-discordant Danish pairs and nine German pairs, of which four were IBD-concordant and five were IBD-discordant. The search for disease-associated traits relied mainly on comparing IBD patients with their genetically identical healthy co-twins within discordant pairs. Each individual had, on average, about 151 000 unique TCRalpha sequences and 181 000 unique TCRbeta sequences available for analysis. Overall results and qualifications from the work: Because patients were on differing immunosuppressive treatments, the repertoires may have picked up extra background noise and inter-individual variability. Distinction between different T cell subtypes could not be achieved in the analysis. Compared with healthy twins, IBD patients had fewer clonotypes in common with other individuals, a difference most pronounced in patients showing signs of disease activity. Repertoire similarity did not differ between concordant and discordant twins, which could be due to limited statistical power. No single strong signal or clonotype linked to IBD turned up in the results, so the idea that one exists was not supported. Measured by the inverse Simpson index, TCRbeta repertoire diversity was lower in IBD patients than in their healthy co-twins.

From each donor, an approximately 2.5 ml peripheral blood sample was drawn into PAXgene tubes and stored at -80 degrees C. Without T cell sorting, total RNA was isolated from whole blood using the PAXgene blood miRNA kit on an automated QIAcube. Peripheral blood from monozygotic twin pairs concordant or discordant for inflammatory bowel disease was subjected to deep TCRalpha and TCRbeta repertoire profiling with unique molecular barcoding. For every twin pair, smoking habits were documented, and each individual was categorised as a current, former or never smoker. Per the germline V gene, SGHRS is the CDR1 and YFSETQ is the CDR2. The CDR3 runs 15 amino acids, cysteine and phenylalanine included. No DNA sequence was recorded. Library generation was performed with 5' RACE. For each TCR library, 3,000 to 4,000 ng of total RNA was used. cDNA was synthesized with SMARTScribe reverse transcriptase in eight separate reactions per sample. During cDNA synthesis, template switching introduced unique molecular identifiers that contained a 6-nucleotide sample barcode. Two nested PCRs of 16 and 9 cycles amplified the TCRalpha and TCRbeta cDNA, and bead purification followed each PCR. Before amplification, cDNA was treated with uracil DNA-glycosylase and purified using the QIAquick PCR purification kit. The second PCR added Illumina TruSeq-compatible adapters along with sample-specific barcodes. TapeStation and Qubit were used to check library quality and concentration, and roughly 5 ng of each library went into the pool. Sequencing of pooled libraries was carried out on an Illumina HiSeq2500 single-index Rapid Run using 2 x 100 bp reads and custom sequencing primers. For the original study's pipeline: MiGEC version 1.2.6 was used for UMI-based consensus assembly to correct PCR and sequencing errors. MiXCR version 2.1.1 was used to carry out V(D)J alignment, clonotype assembly and CDR3 extraction. To normalise gene usage, clonotype sharing and MAIT/NKT TCR abundance, the analysis used the top 1000, 10 000 and 20 000 clonotypes per sample. After downsampling to 27 000 UMIs, diversity was calculated as the inverse Simpson index using the vegan R package. Paired Mann-Whitney U tests were applied to discordant twin pairs, with Benjamini-Hochberg correction for multiple testing. TCRdb reprocessed the public reads and reports one entry per CDR3 protein sequence, without DNA. The V and J calls and clone size come from TCRdb's table, not from the authors' own analysis. This sample's table has entries for approximately 200,000 distinct CDR3 sequences. The ten largest make up less than 2% of the sample.

In regard to this clonotype: What antigen it recognizes has not been identified.

The V and J segments used are TRBV5-1 and TRBJ1-1; TCRdb gives TRBD1 as the D gene, but with no DNA this cannot be confirmed. The clonotype originates from a human donor with ulcerative colitis or Crohn's disease, or a healthy co-twin of an affected twin (not recorded which). Sequencing was performed on blood. Here the CDR3 is given as CASSLGGQGMDEAFF.